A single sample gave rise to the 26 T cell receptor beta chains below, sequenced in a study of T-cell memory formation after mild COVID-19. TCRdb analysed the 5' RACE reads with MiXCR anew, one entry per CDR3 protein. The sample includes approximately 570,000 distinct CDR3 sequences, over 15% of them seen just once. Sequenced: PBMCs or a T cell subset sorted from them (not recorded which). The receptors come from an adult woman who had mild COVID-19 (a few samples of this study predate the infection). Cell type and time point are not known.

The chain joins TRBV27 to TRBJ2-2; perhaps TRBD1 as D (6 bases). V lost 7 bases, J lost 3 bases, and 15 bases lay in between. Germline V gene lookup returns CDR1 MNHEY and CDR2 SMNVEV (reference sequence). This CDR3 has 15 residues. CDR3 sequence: CASNPVRGDTGELFF. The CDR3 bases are TGTGCCAGCAACCCCGTCAGGGGTGACACCGGGGAGCTGTTTTTT.

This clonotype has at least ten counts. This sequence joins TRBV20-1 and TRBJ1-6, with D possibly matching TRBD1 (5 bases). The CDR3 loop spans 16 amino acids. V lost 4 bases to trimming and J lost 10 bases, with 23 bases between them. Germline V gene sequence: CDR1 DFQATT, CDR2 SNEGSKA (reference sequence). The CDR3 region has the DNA TGCAGTGCTAACCCCTCTCGAGGGGCGAGGGGATCACCCCTCCACTTT. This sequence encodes CSANPSRGARGSPLHF.

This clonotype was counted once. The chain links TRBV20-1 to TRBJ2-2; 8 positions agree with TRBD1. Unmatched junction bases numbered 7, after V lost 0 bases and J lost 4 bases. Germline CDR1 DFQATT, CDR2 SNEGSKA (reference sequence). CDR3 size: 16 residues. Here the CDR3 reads CSARDAGQGSTGELFF. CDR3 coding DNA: TGCAGTGCTAGAGATGCAGGACAGGGAAGCACCGGGGAGCTGTTTTTT.

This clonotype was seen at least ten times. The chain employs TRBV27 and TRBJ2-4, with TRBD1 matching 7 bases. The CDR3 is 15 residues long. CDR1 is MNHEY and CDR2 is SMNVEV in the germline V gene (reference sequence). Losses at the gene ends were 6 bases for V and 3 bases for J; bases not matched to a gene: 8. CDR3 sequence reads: CASSRGQVNKNIQYF. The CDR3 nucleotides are TGTGCCAGCAGCCGAGGACAGGTTAACAAAAACATTCAGTACTTC.

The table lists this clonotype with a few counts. CDR3 nucleotide sequence: TGTGCCAGCAGTTACTCGGGGTACTCTCGGCCCCTGAACACTGAAGCTTTCTTT. It yields the protein CASSYSGYSRPLNTEAFF. The gene calls are TRBV6-2 or TRBV6-3 and TRBJ1-1; no reliable D call. The CDR3 loop spans 18 amino acids. CDR1 is MNHEY and CDR2 is SVGEGT in the germline V gene. The ends were cut back, 0 bases at V and 0 bases at J, with 17 bases in the middle.

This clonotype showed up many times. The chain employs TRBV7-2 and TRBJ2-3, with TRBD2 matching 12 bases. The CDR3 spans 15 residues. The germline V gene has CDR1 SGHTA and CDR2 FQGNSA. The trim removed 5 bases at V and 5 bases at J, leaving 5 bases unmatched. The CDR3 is CASSPSGGAGDTQYF. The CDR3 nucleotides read TGTGCCAGCAGCCCTAGCGGGGGGGCAGGAGATACGCAGTATTTT. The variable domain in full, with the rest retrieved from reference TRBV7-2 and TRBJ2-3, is GAGVSQSPSNKVTEKGKDVELRCDPISGHTALYWYRQSLGQGLEFLIYFQGNSAPDKSGLPSDRFSAERTGGSVSTLTIQRTQQEDSAVYLCASSPSGGAGDTQYFGPGTRLTVL.

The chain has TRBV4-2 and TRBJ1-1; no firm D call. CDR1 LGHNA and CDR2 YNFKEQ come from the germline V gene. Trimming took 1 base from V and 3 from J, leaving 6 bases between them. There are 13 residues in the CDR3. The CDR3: CASSQVIDTEAFF. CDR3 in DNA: TGTGCCAGCAGCCAAGTGATCGACACTGAAGCTTTCTTT.

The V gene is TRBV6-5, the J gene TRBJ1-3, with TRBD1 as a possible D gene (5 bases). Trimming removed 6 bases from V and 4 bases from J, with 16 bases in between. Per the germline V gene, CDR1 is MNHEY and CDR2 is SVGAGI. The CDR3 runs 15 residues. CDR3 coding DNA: TGTGCCAGCAGCCAGGGTCAGGGTACAGGAAACACCATATATTTT. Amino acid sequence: CASSQGQGTGNTIYF.

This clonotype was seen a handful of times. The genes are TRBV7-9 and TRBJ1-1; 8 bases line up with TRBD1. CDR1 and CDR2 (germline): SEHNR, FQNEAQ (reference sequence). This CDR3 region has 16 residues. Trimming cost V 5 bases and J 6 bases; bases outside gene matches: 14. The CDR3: CASSQGGARGHAEAFF. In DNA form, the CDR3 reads TGTGCCAGCAGCCAGGGCGGGGCCAGGGGGCACGCTGAAGCTTTCTTT. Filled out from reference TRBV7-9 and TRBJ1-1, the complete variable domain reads DTGVSQNPRHKITKRGQNVTFRCDPISEHNRLYWYRQTLGQGPEFLTYFQNEAQLEKSRLLSDRFSAERPKGSFSTLEIQRTEQGDSAMYLCASSQGGARGHAEAFFGQGTRLTVV.

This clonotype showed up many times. CDR3 nucleotides: TGCAGTGCTAGATTTATAGGGGTCGCGGATACGCAGTATTTT. Translating gives CSARFIGVADTQYF. The chain links TRBV20-1 to TRBJ2-3; D may be TRBD1 (5 bases). V dropped 2 bases and J dropped 6 bases, with 15 bases sitting between them. Germline V lookup: CDR1 DFQATT, CDR2 SNEGSKA (reference sequence). This CDR3 has 14 residues.

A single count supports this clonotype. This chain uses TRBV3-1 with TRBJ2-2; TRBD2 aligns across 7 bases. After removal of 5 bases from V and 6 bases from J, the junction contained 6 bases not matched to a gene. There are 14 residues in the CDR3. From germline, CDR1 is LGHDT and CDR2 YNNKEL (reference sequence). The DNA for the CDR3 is TGTGCCAGCAGCTCACTAGCGTGGGCCGGGGAGCTGTTTTTT. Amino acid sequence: CASSSLAWAGELFF.

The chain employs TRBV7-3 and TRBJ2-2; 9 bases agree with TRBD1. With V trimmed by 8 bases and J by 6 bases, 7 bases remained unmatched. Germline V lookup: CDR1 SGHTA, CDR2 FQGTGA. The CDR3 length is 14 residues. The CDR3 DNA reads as TGTGCCAGCGGGATGACAGGGGGGTCCGGGGAGCTGTTTTTT. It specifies CASGMTGGSGELFF.

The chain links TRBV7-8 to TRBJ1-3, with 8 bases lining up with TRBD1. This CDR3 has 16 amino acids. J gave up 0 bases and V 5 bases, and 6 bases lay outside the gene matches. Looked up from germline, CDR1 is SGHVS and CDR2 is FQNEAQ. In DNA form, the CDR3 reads TGTGCCAGCAGCGGACAGGGAGTAGGCTCTGGAAACACCATATATTTT. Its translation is CASSGQGVGSGNTIYF.

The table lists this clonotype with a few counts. CDR3 loop: CASSTPGGGYEKLFF. In DNA, the CDR3 is TGTGCCAGCAGCACCCCAGGTGGCGGATATGAAAAACTGTTTTTT. The chain carries TRBV4-2 and TRBJ1-4; no clear D gene. The germline V gene encodes CDR1 LGHNA and CDR2 YNFKEQ. The V end was cut by 5 bases, the J end by 6 bases, with 16 bases between. The CDR3 has 15 residues.

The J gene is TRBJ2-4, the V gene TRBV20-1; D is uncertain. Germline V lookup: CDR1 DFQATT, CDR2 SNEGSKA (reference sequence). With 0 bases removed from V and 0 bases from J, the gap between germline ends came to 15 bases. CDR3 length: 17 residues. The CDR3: CSARDRLELIAKNIQYF. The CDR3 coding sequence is TGCAGTGCTAGAGATCGGTTAGAGCTCATAGCCAAAAACATTCAGTACTTC.

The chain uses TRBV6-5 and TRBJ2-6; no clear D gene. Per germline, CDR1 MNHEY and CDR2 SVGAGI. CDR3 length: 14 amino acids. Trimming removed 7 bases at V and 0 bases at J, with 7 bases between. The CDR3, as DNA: TGTGCCAGCACGGAGTACTCTGGGGCCAACGTCCTGACTTTC. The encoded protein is CASTEYSGANVLTF.

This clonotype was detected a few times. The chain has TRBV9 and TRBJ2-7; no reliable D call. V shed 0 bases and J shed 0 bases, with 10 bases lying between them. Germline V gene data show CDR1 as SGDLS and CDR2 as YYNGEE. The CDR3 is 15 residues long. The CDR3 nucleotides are TGTGCCAGCAGCGTAGACAGCTCGACCTCCTACGAGCAGTACTTC. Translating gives CASSVDSSTSYEQYF. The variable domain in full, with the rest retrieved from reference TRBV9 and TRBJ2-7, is DSGVTQTPKHLITATGQRVTLRCSPRSGDLSVYWYQQSLDQGLQFLIQYYNGEERAKGNILERFSAQQFPDLHSELNLSSLELGDSALYFCASSVDSSTSYEQYFGPGTRLTVT.

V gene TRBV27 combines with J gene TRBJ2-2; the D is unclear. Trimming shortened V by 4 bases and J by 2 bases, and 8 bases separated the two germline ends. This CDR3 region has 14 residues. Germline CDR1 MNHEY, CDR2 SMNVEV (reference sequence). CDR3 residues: CASSSKSNTGELFF. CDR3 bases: TGTGCCAGCAGTTCCAAAAGTAACACCGGGGAGCTGTTTTTT.

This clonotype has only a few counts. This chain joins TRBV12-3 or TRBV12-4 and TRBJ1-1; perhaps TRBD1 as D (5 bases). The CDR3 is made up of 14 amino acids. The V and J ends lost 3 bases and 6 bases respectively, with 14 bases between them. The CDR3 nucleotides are TGTGCCAGCAGTTTTGGTTTCCAGGGCGCTGAAGCTTTCTTT. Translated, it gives CASSFGFQGAEAFF.

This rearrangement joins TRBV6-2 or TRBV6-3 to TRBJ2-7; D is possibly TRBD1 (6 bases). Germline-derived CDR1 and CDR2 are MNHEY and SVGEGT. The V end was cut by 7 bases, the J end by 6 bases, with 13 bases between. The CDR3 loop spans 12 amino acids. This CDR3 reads CASTQGLREQYF. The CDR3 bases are TGTGCCAGCACCCAGGGGCTTCGCGAGCAGTACTTC.

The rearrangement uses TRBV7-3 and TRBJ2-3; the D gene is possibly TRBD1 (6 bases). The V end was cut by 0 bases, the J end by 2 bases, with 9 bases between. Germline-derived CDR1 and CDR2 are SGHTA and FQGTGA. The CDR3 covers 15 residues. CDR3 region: CASSLTGANTDTQYF. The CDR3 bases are TGTGCCAGCAGCTTAACGGGGGCCAACACAGATACGCAGTATTTT.

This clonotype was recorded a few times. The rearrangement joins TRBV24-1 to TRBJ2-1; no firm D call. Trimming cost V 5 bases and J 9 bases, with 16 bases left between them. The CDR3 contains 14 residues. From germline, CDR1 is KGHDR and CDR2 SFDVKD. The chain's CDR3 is CATSAPTVKVEQFF. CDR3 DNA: TGTGCCACCAGTGCCCCGACGGTCAAAGTTGAGCAGTTCTTC.

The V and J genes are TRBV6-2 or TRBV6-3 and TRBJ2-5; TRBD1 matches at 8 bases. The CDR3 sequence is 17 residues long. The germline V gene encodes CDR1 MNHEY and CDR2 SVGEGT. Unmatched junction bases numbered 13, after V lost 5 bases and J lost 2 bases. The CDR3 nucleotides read TGTGCCAGCAGTCTTATTGTCGGGACAGGACATCAAGAGACCCAGTACTTC. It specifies CASSLIVGTGHQETQYF.

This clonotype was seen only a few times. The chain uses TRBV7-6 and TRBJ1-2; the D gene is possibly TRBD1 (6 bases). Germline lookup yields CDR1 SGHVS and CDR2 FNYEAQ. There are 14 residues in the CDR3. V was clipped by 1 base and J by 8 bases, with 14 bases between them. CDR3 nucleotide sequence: TGTGCCAGCAGCTTAGTGGTATCAGGGGAGGGCTACACCTTC. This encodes CASSLVVSGEGYTF.

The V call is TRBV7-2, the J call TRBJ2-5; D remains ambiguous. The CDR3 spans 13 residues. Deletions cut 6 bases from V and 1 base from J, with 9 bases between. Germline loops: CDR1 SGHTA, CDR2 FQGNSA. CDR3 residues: CASRLGIQETQYF. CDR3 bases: TGTGCCAGCAGATTGGGGATCCAAGAGACCCAGTACTTC.

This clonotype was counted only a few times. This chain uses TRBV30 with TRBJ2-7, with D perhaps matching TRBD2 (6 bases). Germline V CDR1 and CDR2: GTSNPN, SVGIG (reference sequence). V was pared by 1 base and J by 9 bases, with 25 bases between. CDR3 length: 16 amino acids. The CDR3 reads CAWSAAPAGPLGGQYF. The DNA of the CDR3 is TGTGCCTGGAGTGCCGCTCCGGCAGGGCCCCTCGGGGGGCAGTACTTC. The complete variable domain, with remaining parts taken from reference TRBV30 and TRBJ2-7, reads SQTIHQWPATLVQPVGSPLSLECTVEGTSNPNLYWYRQAAGRGLQLLFYSVGIGQISSEVPQNLSASRPQDRQFILSSKKLLLSDSGFYLCAWSAAPAGPLGGQYFGPGTRLTVT.